This T cell receptor (beta chain) was observed in a study of shared clonotypes between healthy human individuals (TCRdb year 2020). Looking at the study overall: Three men and a couple of women, aged 18 to 49 years, made up the cohort. For each donor, three plates each were used for CD4 naive and CD4 memory, two plates were used for CD8 naive, and one plate was used for CD8 memory. To estimate repertoire size and how much clonotype sharing occurs between individuals, the study deeply sequenced the blood TCR repertoires of roughly 5 healthy adults. Libraries were prepared and TCR repertoires were sequenced by different laboratories using diverse techniques, in order to increase sequencing depth and limit assay-specific biases. Per donor, leukapheresis produced somewhere between about 0.85 and 9.5 billion PBMCs. Overall study results and their limits: The genetic and exposure-history diversity represented was limited by the small number of donors. Sharing across a few donors was observed for about 5% of naive CD4, 3.5% of naive CD8, over 2% of memory CD4, and less than 0.45% of memory CD8 clonotypes. Rarefaction of sorted-subset datasets indicated incomplete sequencing despite the large sequencing depth. Naive subsets generally had larger estimated clonotype richness than memory subsets. Pairwise subsampling indicated that sequencing depth was expected to affect the degree of clonotype sharing among donors. Compared with non-shared clonotypes, clonotypes shared by all four sorted-subset donors had higher generation probabilities. Only blood was sampled, and tissue TCR repertoires likely differ from those in blood.

In regard to this clone: What this receptor recognizes is not known. No per-base quality is available; no much larger clone lies one base away.

CD8 naive samples were CD45RO-negative cells positively selected for CCR7, giving a CD45RA+CCR7+ population that excluded TemRA cells. The donors were healthy, HIV-negative adults with no recently reported acute infections or vaccinations. Only Caucasian adults living in Nashville, Tennessee, USA were represented among the donors. After blood collection by leukapheresis, PBMCs were isolated using Ficoll-Histopaque density gradient centrifugation and then cryopreserved in the vapor phase of liquid nitrogen. Purity and quantity of every magnetically sorted T cell population were checked by analytical flow cytometry. Genomic DNA was isolated from every sorted fraction and measured by UV absorbance on a Nanodrop 2000c. Using the deep immunoSEQ assay, TCR CDR3 regions were amplified from genomic DNA by multiplex PCR. Genomic DNA extracted from each cell subset was distributed evenly over all wells of several immunoSEQ 96-well plates, and each plate served as one replicate. For sorted subsets, each replicate PCR was loaded with approximately 200 ng genomic DNA, equivalent to about 30,000 T cell genomes. Purified libraries were measured with a Qubit 3.0 fluorometer, size-checked on a Bioanalyzer 2100, and measured again with the KAPA Library Quantification kit. Every immunoSEQ 96-well plate was sequenced on a dedicated single-read 150-cycle Illumina NextSeq 550 flow cell. In the authors' own workflow: The immunoSEQ output contained only junctional sequences without quality scores, so filtering could not match that applied to full-length reads. To assign V/J genes and CDR3, sequences were annotated using PyIR, a Python wrapper for IgBLAST v1.9, with IMGT germline references. Reads were removed for weak V/J assignments (E-value above 1e-6), missing CDR3, stop codons, out-of-frame junctions, or ambiguous translated residues. V3J clonotypes were defined as sequences sharing the same inferred V gene, J gene, and CDR3 amino acid sequence. To compute the percentage overlap between repertoires, the number of shared unique clonotypes was divided by the size of the smaller repertoire. RTK rarefaction, the Chao1 estimator, and Recon v2.1 estimates of unobserved clonotypes were used to assess repertoire richness. Generation probabilities for all TCRbeta clonotypes obtained by the gDNA method from a handful of donors were computed using OLGA. The clones in this table, taken by TCRdb from immuneACCESS, are in-frame only. Not every clone is retained; where verified, under half of the shortfall comes from an unresolved V gene, and the cause of the rest is unknown. V, J and clone size reflect that table, while D and trimming were determined from the DNA. The sample has 2 million to 2.5 million clones on record, about 95% of them singletons. The ten biggest clones cover roughly 1% of the sample.

The sequencing input was naive CD8+ T cells sorted from blood. This sample's cell subset or site label indicates: CD45RA+CCR7+. The TCR originated in a man younger than 30 in good health.

CDR3 sequence: CASSFRAVNTEAFF. The DNA sequence reads TGTGCCAGCAGTTTTCGGGCGGTAAACACTGAAGCTTTCTTT. Recombination connected TRBV28 to TRBJ1-1, with the identity of the D gene unclear. V and J lose 3 bases and 2 bases, and a span of 10 bases separates them. Based on the germline V gene, the CDR1 and CDR2 sequences are MDHEN and SYDVKM. Reading from cysteine to phenylalanine, the CDR3 counts 14 amino acids. Only CDR3 DNA remains: 42 bases, in frame from the first base.